These T cell receptor beta chains were read from a single sample in a study of naive and memory T cell subsets. TCRdb passed the UMI-ligation and nested PCR reads through MiXCR, listing each CDR3 protein once. Counted here are more than 20,000 distinct CDR3 sequences, roughly 5.4% occurring once; the ten biggest clones make up approximately 7.4%. Source material: blood. The receptor source for this set is an adult in good health. CDR3s leave out the opening cysteine and the closing phenylalanine or tryptophan.

j_gene: TRBJ2-1
v_gene: TRBV5-5
CDR3aa: ASSLDPRSYNEQF

j_gene: TRBJ2-7
v_gene: TRBV29-1
CDR3aa: SVEGQGGYEQY

j_gene: TRBJ2-1
v_gene: TRBV4-3
CDR3aa: ASSQTTGTVYNEQF

j_gene: TRBJ1-1
v_gene: TRBV6-5
CDR3aa: ASSQPGTGNTEAF

j_gene: TRBJ1-1
v_gene: TRBV5-1
CDR3aa: ASSLMNTASMNTEAF

j_gene: TRBJ1-2
v_gene: TRBV28
CDR3aa: ASSLSGRAYGYT

j_gene: TRBJ2-5
v_gene: TRBV5-1
CDR3aa: ASSLSRAEETQY

j_gene: TRBJ1-1
v_gene: TRBV30
CDR3aa: AWSFGRAGTEAF

j_gene: TRBJ2-3
v_gene: TRBV2
CDR3aa: ASSLAGDSGMAQY

j_gene: TRBJ1-1
v_gene: TRBV7-2
CDR3aa: ASSFAEHTEAF

j_gene: TRBJ2-7
v_gene: TRBV28
CDR3aa: ASLRGSYEQY

j_gene: TRBJ2-6
v_gene: TRBV30
CDR3aa: AWSVISGANVLT

j_gene: TRBJ2-1
v_gene: TRBV6-4
CDR3aa: ASSDSTSWAHEQF

j_gene: TRBJ1-5
v_gene: TRBV19
CDR3aa: ASKEAGVQPQH

j_gene: TRBJ1-2
v_gene: TRBV6-2/TRBV6-3
CDR3aa: ASSSRAASNYGYT

j_gene: TRBJ2-2
v_gene: TRBV5-4
CDR3aa: ASTPQGGELF

j_gene: TRBJ2-5
v_gene: TRBV7-3
CDR3aa: ASSLTGTGGLETQY

j_gene: TRBJ2-5
v_gene: TRBV7-2
CDR3aa: ASSPMTSGRARETQY

j_gene: TRBJ2-6
v_gene: TRBV5-1
CDR3aa: ASSLVSGGTSGANVLT

j_gene: TRBJ1-5
v_gene: TRBV10-3
CDR3aa: AISAGVRQPQH

j_gene: TRBJ2-1
v_gene: TRBV20-1
CDR3aa: SARWTEALNEQF

j_gene: TRBJ2-7
v_gene: TRBV5-4
CDR3aa: ASPGTSGSYEQY